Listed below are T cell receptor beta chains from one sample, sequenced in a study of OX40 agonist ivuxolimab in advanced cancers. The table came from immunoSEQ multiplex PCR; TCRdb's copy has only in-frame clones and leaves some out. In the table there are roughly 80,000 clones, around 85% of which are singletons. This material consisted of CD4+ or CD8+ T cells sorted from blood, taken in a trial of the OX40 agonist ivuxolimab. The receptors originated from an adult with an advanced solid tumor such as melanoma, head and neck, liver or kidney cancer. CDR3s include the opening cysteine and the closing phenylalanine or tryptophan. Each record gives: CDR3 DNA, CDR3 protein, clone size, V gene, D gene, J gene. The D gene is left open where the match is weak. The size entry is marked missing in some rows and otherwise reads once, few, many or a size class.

DNA: TGTGCCAGCAGTGAGGGCGGTGATACGCAGTATTTT
CDR3: CASSEGGDTQYF
size: NA
V: TRBV25-1
D: NA
J: TRBJ2-3

DNA: TGTGCCAGCAGTCCTCTCGGCTCAAATGAAAAACTGTTTTTT
CDR3: CASSPLGSNEKLFF
size: NA
V: TRBV6-1
D: NA
J: TRBJ1-4

DNA: TGTGCCTGGAGTGAGGGGGCGATCCAGCCCCAGCATTTT
CDR3: CAWSEGAIQPQHF
size: NA
V: TRBV30
D: TRBD1
J: TRBJ1-5

DNA: TGTGCCAGCAGCTTAGCCTACGGGAGTAAGCGGGCGAACACCGGGGAGCTGTTTTTT
CDR3: CASSLAYGSKRANTGELFF
size: NA
V: TRBV7-6
D: NA
J: TRBJ2-2

DNA: TGCGCCAGCAGCTTGGGGACTAGCGGGGGGGCGAATGAGCAGTTCTTC
CDR3: CASSLGTSGGANEQFF
size: NA
V: TRBV5-1
D: TRBD2
J: TRBJ2-1

DNA: TGTGCCAGCAGCCCAGGGTTTTCGGGAGGCTACACCTTC
CDR3: CASSPGFSGGYTF
size: few
V: TRBV7-2
D: NA
J: TRBJ1-2

DNA: TGTGCCAGCAGCCTCTCCCTAGGTACAAGGACTGAAGCTTTCTTT
CDR3: CASSLSLGTRTEAFF
size: NA
V: TRBV6-5
D: NA
J: TRBJ1-1

DNA: TGTGCCAGCAGCTCTCTAGCGGGGGGAGACGATACGCAGTATTTT
CDR3: CASSSLAGGDDTQYF
size: NA
V: TRBV7-3
D: TRBD2
J: TRBJ2-3

DNA: TGTGCCAGCAGCTTAGGAATAGAAAGGGGTTCCGTGGCAGATACGCAGTATTTT
CDR3: CASSLGIERGSVADTQYF
size: NA
V: TRBV7-2
D: NA
J: TRBJ2-3

DNA: TGTGCCAGCAGCCCGGGACTAGCGGCGATCTCTGGGGCCAACGTCCTGACTTTC
CDR3: CASSPGLAAISGANVLTF
size: few
V: TRBV11-2
D: TRBD2
J: TRBJ2-6

DNA: TGTGCCAGCAGCGTTGAAGATTCCGGGACAGGGTACGAGCAGTACTTC
CDR3: CASSVEDSGTGYEQYF
size: NA
V: TRBV9
D: TRBD1
J: TRBJ2-7

DNA: TGTGCCTGGAGTCGAGAGGGTTCACCCCTCCACTTT
CDR3: CAWSREGSPLHF
size: once
V: TRBV30
D: NA
J: TRBJ1-6

DNA: TGTGCCAGCAGTTTGATTAATTCGAACACTGAAGCTTTCTTT
CDR3: CASSLINSNTEAFF
size: once
V: TRBV28
D: NA
J: TRBJ1-1

DNA: TGTGCCACCGTAGGGACATCTGGCGGGGCTGAAGCTTTCTTT
CDR3: CATVGTSGGAEAFF
size: NA
V: TRBV6-1
D: NA
J: TRBJ1-1

DNA: TGTGCCAGCAGCTTGGCAGGGACAGGGAGCGAGCAGTTCTTC
CDR3: CASSLAGTGSEQFF
size: once
V: TRBV5-6
D: TRBD1
J: TRBJ2-1

DNA: TGTGCCAGCAGCTTGTATATGAGGGGCACCGGGGAGCTGTTTTTT
CDR3: CASSLYMRGTGELFF
size: NA
V: TRBV5-6
D: NA
J: TRBJ2-2

DNA: TGTGCCAGCAGCTTAGGAGGAGGGACTCACGGCTACACCTTC
CDR3: CASSLGGGTHGYTF
size: NA
V: TRBV7-9
D: NA
J: TRBJ1-2

DNA: TGTGCCAGCAGTTTATCGGTTGCTAGGAACACTGAAGCTTTCTTT
CDR3: CASSLSVARNTEAFF
size: NA
V: TRBV28
D: NA
J: TRBJ1-1

DNA: TGTGCCACCACCGCGCCAGAGGGGACTAACAATGAGCAGTTCTTC
CDR3: CATTAPEGTNNEQFF
size: NA
V: TRBV15
D: TRBD2
J: TRBJ2-1

DNA: TGTGCCAGCAACTTAGCAGGGGTCGGCACTGAAGCTTTCTTT
CDR3: CASNLAGVGTEAFF
size: NA
V: TRBV6-5
D: NA
J: TRBJ1-1

DNA: TGTGCCAGCAGCTGGATGGGAGCAGGGAGAACTGAAGCTTTCTTT
CDR3: CASSWMGAGRTEAFF
size: NA
V: TRBV7-2
D: NA
J: TRBJ1-1

DNA: TGTGCCAGCAGCGTAGAGGTTAACTATGGCTACACCTTC
CDR3: CASSVEVNYGYTF
size: few
V: TRBV9
D: NA
J: TRBJ1-2

DNA: TGTGCTAGTGGCTCTGACAGGGTATCCTACAATGAGCAGTTCTTC
CDR3: CASGSDRVSYNEQFF
size: NA
V: TRBV12-5
D: TRBD1
J: TRBJ2-1

DNA: TGTGCCTGGATTGAAGAGGGGGCCAATCAGCCCCAGCATTTT
CDR3: CAWIEEGANQPQHF
size: NA
V: TRBV30
D: TRBD1
J: TRBJ1-5

DNA: TGTGCCAGCAGTACGGGACAGGTCTACTCACCCCTCCACTTT
CDR3: CASSTGQVYSPLHF
size: few
V: TRBV6-1
D: TRBD1
J: TRBJ1-6

DNA: TGTGCCAGCAGGACAGCTCCTAATGAAAAACTGTTTTTT
CDR3: CASRTAPNEKLFF
size: NA
V: TRBV5-6
D: NA
J: TRBJ1-4

DNA: TGTGCCAGCAGGCCTATGGGCGGGTATGGCTACACCTTC
CDR3: CASRPMGGYGYTF
size: NA
V: TRBV28
D: NA
J: TRBJ1-2

DNA: TGTGCCAGCTCACCACCCCGGCAGGGGTTTAATGAGCAGTTCTTC
CDR3: CASSPPRQGFNEQFF
size: NA
V: TRBV18
D: NA
J: TRBJ2-1

DNA: TGTGCCAGCACCAAGACGGATGGAAACACCATATATTTT
CDR3: CASTKTDGNTIYF
size: NA
V: TRBV6-6
D: NA
J: TRBJ1-3